This T cell receptor (beta chain) stems from a study of T cell changes during pregnancy in multiple sclerosis. V was clipped by 6 bases and J by 1 base, with 9 bases between them. Germline CDR1 is SGHAT and CDR2 is FQDESV (reference sequence). This CDR3 region has 13 residues. Produced via immunoSEQ multiplex PCR; TCRdb's table is partial and in-frame only. The sample contains 35,000 to 45,000 clones, roughly 85% of which appear only once. The sample in question was CD4+ T cells from peripheral blood mononuclear cells, obtained after pregnancy. The receptor's source is a female donor with multiple sclerosis, enrolled in a pregnancy study. The chain links TRBV11-1 to TRBJ1-1; the D is unclear. The CDR3 sequence is CASRWHRNTEAFF. The CDR3 nucleotides read TGTGCCAGCAGGTGGCACAGGAACACTGAAGCTTTCTTT.